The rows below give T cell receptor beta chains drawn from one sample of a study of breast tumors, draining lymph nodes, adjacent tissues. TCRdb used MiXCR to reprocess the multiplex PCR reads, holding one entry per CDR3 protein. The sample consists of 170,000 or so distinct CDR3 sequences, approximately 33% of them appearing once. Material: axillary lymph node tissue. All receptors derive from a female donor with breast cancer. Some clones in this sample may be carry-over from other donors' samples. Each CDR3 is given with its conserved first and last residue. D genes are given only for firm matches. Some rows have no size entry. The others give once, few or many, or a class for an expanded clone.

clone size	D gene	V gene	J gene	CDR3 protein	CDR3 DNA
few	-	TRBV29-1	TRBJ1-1	CSVEPDRWYTEAFF	TGCAGCGTTGAACCCGACAGGTGGTACACTGAAGCTTTCTTT
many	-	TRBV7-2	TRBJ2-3	CASSPGLETDTQYF	TGTGCCAGCAGCCCCGGACTGGAGACAGATACGCAGTATTTT
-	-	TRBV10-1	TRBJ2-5	CASFDGGRDQETQYF	TGCGCCAGCTTCGATGGGGGCCGTGACCAAGAGACCCAGTACTTC
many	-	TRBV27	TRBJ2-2	CASRLGNTGELFF	TGTGCCAGCCGCCTCGGGAACACCGGGGAGCTGTTTTTT
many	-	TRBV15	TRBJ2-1	CATSRSSRLPPYNEQFF	TGTGCCACCAGCAGGAGCTCCAGACTACCTCCCTACAATGAGCAGTTCTTC
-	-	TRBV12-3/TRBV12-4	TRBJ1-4	CASSLGSERKGELFF	TGTGCCAGCAGTTTAGGATCGGAGCGGAAAGGGGAACTGTTTTTT
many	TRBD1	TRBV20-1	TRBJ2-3	CSAWTGMTDTQYF	TGCAGTGCCTGGACAGGGATGACAGATACGCAGTATTTT
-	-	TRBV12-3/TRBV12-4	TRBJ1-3	CAGSFLASGNTIYF	TGTGCCGGCAGTTTTTTGGCGTCTGGAAACACCATATATTTT
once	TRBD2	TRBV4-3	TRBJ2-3	CASGQAGTSGTDTQYF	TGCGCCAGCGGCCAAGCCGGGACTAGCGGCACAGATACGCAGTATTTT
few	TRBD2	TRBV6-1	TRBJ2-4	CASSALAGGGKNIQYF	TGTGCCAGCAGTGCACTAGCGGGGGGGGGCAAAAACATTCAGTACTTC
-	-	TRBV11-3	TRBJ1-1	CASSPRSTEAFF	TGTGCCAGCAGCCCCAGAAGCACTGAAGCTTTCTTT
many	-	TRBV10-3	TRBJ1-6	CAISESDYSPLHF	TGTGCCATCAGTGAGTCGGACTATTCACCCCTCCACTTT
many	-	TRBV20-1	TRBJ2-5	CSAREGVSGQETQYF	TGCAGTGCTAGAGAAGGGGTCTCGGGCCAGGAGACCCAGTACTTC
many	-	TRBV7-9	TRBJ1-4	CASSLDQATNEKLFF	TGTGCCAGCAGCTTAGACCAGGCAACTAATGAAAAACTGTTTTTT
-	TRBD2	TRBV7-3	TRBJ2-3	CASSSLLVGAGDTHTQYF	TGTGCCAGCAGCTCACTACTCGTGGGAGCGGGGGACACACATACGCAGTATTTT
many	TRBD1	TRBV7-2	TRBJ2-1	CATGQGRYNEQFF	TGTGCCACCGGACAGGGAAGGTACAATGAGCAGTTCTTC
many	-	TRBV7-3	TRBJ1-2	CASSLEGPADYGYTF	TGTGCCAGCAGCTTGGAGGGGCCCGCGGACTATGGCTACACCTTC
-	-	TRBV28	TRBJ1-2	CASSPGFGYDYTF	TGTGCCAGCAGTCCAGGTTTCGGCTATGACTACACCTTC
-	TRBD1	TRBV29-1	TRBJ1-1	CSVNRGGNTEAFF	TGCAGCGTTAACAGGGGAGGGAACACTGAAGCTTTCTTT
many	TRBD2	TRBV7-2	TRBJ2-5	CASSFEGRGGGGMETQYF	TGTGCCAGCAGCTTTGAAGGGCGTGGCGGGGGTGGTATGGAGACCCAGTACTTC
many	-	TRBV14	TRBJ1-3	CASSQDRGNTIYF	TGTGCCAGCAGCCAAGATCGGGGGAACACCATATATTTT
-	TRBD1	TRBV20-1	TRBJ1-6	CSARGQGVLGSPLHF	TGCAGTGCTAGAGGACAGGGGGTGTTAGGTTCACCCCTCCACTTT
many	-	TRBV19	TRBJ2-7	CASSIDPASYEQYF	TGTGCCAGTAGTATAGATCCAGCTTCCTACGAGCAGTACTTC
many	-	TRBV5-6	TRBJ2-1	CASIYSGSYNEQFF	TGTGCCAGTATCTATTCGGGCTCCTACAATGAGCAGTTCTTC
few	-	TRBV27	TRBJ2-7	CASSGGGVEQYF	TGTGCCAGCAGTGGGGGCGGCGTCGAGCAGTACTTC
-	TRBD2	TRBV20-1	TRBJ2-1	CSASLGLAGGREQFF	TGCAGTGCTAGTCTGGGACTAGCGGGAGGGAGGGAGCAGTTCTTC
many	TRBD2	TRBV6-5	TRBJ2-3	CASSRTSGSADTQYF	TGTGCCAGCAGTCGGACTAGCGGGAGTGCAGATACGCAGTATTTT
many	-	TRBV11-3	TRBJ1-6	CASSLAGPGSSYNSPLHF	TGTGCCAGCAGCTTAGCGGGACCAGGGAGCTCCTATAATTCACCCCTCCACTTT
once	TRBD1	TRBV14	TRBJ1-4	CASSPMTGVNEKLFF	TGTGCCAGCAGTCCCATGACAGGGGTTAATGAAAAACTGTTTTTT
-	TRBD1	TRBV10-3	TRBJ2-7	CATSRDSCSYEQYF	TGTGCCACCAGCCGGGACAGTTGCTCCTACGAGCAGTACTTC
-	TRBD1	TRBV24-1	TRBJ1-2	CASPEGQGYYGYTF	TGTGCCAGCCCGGAAGGACAGGGATACTATGGCTACACCTTC
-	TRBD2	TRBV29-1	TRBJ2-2	CSVWPSGGGTGELFF	TGCAGCGTCTGGCCCAGCGGGGGTGGCACCGGGGAGCTGTTTTTT
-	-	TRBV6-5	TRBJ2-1	CASSRVTYNEQFF	TGTGCCAGCAGCCGGGTGACCTACAATGAGCAGTTCTTC
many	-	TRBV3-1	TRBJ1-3	CASSQDGGPGNTIYF	TGTGCCAGCAGCCAAGATGGAGGTCCTGGAAACACCATATATTTT
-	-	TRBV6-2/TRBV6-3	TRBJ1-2	CASSYVGTRPSSFGYTF	TGTGCCAGCAGTTACGTCGGGACAAGGCCTTCGTCGTTTGGCTACACCTTC
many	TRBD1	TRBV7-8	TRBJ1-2	CAGEGADGYTF	TGTGCCGGGGAGGGGGCCGATGGCTACACCTTC
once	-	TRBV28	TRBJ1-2	CATQGYGYTF	TGTGCCACACAGGGATATGGCTACACCTTC
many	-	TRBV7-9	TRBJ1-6	CASTTDGSSYNSPLHF	TGTGCCAGCACCACTGACGGGAGCTCCTATAATTCACCCCTCCACTTT
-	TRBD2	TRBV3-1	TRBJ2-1	CASSQVLAGVNNEQFF	TGTGCCAGCAGCCAAGTACTAGCGGGCGTTAACAATGAGCAGTTCTTC
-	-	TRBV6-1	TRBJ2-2	CASNRLGAGELFF	TGTGCCAGCAACCGGCTAGGGGCCGGGGAGCTGTTTTTT
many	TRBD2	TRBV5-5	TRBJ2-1	CASSFLAGSNEQFF	TGTGCCAGCAGCTTTCTAGCGGGAAGCAATGAGCAGTTCTTC
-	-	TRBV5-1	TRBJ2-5	CASSDIGGKETQYF	TGCGCCAGCAGCGACATAGGGGGGAAAGAGACCCAGTACTTC
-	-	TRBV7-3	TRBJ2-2	CASSLEQGWNTGELFF	TGTGCCAGCAGCTTGGAACAGGGTTGGAACACCGGGGAGCTGTTTTTT
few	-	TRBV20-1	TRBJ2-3	CSARGGGPNEQYF	TGCAGTGCTAGAGGTGGGGGGCCGAATGAGCAGTATTTT
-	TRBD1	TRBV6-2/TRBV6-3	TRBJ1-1	CASIPGGPGTEAFF	TGTGCCAGCATTCCAGGGGGCCCGGGCACTGAAGCTTTCTTT
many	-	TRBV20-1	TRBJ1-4	CSASDRVGSGKLFF	TGCAGTGCTAGTGACAGAGTGGGATCTGGAAAACTGTTTTTT
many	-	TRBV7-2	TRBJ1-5	CASSTQGPGNQPQHF	TGTGCCAGCAGCACGCAGGGTCCCGGCAATCAGCCCCAGCATTTT
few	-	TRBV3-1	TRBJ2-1	CASSQSATGEQFF	TGTGCCAGCAGCCAAAGTGCTACGGGTGAGCAGTTCTTC
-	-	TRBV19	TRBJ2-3	CASKAGSNTDTQYF	TGTGCCAGTAAGGCAGGGTCGAACACAGATACGCAGTATTTT
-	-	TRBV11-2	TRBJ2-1	CASSFGGPSYNEQFF	TGTGCCAGCAGCTTTGGAGGGCCCTCGTACAATGAGCAGTTCTTC
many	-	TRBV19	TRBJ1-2	CASSPLIGPYGYTF	TGTGCCAGTAGTCCCCTTATCGGGCCCTATGGCTACACCTTC
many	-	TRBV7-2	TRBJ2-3	CASSFLLFAGDTQYF	TGTGCCAGCAGCTTTTTGTTGTTTGCGGGAGATACGCAGTATTTT